This T cell receptor (beta chain) came from a study of T cells after somatic rescue of genetic block. The data were produced by immunoSEQ multiplex PCR, yet TCRdb's version contains in-frame clones alone and is incomplete. The sample yields around 100,000 clones, 85% to 95% seen once. In germline, CDR1 is SGHRS, CDR2 YFSETQ. This CDR3 is 13 amino acids long. V lost 1 base, J lost 8 bases, and 12 bases lay in between. Sequenced input: peripheral blood mononuclear cells (PBMCs). The sequence was collected from a woman aged 18-29 years. The chain carries TRBV5-1 and TRBJ1-2; the D gene is possibly TRBD1 (5 bases). The CDR3 loop is CASSLYAAGGYTF. The CDR3 DNA follows: TGCGCCAGCAGCTTGTATGCTGCAGGGGGCTACACCTTC.